This paragraph covers one TCR beta chain sequence. This specimen belongs to a study of T cell changes during pregnancy in multiple sclerosis. Assay used: immunoSEQ multiplex PCR; TCRdb lists only in-frame clones, some missing. The table records roughly 100,000 clones, 90% to 95% of them present only once. The CDR3 spans 13 residues. The germline V gene has CDR1 MNHEY and CDR2 SVGAGI. Trimming pared 8 bases from V and 1 base from J, leaving 11 bases between. This clonotype was obtained from a female donor in good health, enrolled as a control in a pregnancy study. This rearrangement joins TRBV6-5 to TRBJ1-1, with a tentative D call TRBD1 (6 bases). The material was peripheral blood, obtained after pregnancy. The CDR3 reads CASLGAPNTEAFF. The CDR3 nucleotides are TGTGCCAGCCTGGGGGCGCCGAACACTGAAGCTTTCTTT.